This T cell receptor (beta chain) was sequenced for a study of cytomegalovirus exposure and HLA in healthy donors (dated 2017 in TCRdb). About the study as a whole: An earlier analysis of more than 550 of the donors reported about 280 Gb of sequence data and 117 million unique TCR beta sequences obtained from approximately 180 million T cells. An early release covering roughly 600 HLA-typed donors comprised roughly 300 gigabases of sequencing data and about 90 million unique TCR sequences. Of the roughly 420 genotyped donors, 70% to 90% were placed in the genetic ancestry cluster associated with self-reported Caucasian donors. The aim of the study was to test whether cataloging public T cell receptors could identify signatures of past pathogen exposure. The study used immunosequencing to profile the T cell repertoires of approximately 640 subjects and linked those repertoires to cytomegalovirus serostatus. In addition to the first cohort of 500 to 850 subjects, a separate validation cohort of under 150 different subjects was used. High-throughput TCR immunosequencing, statistical association of individual TCRs with disease status, and machine learning were combined to predict cytomegalovirus infection status. A later analysis re-analyzed previously published TCR beta repertoires from 550 to 700 donors and added high-resolution HLA genotyping to study TCR occurrence patterns. Rather than using new phenotypic data, the later analysis identified candidate immune exposures from TCR beta sequences and from how often those sequences occurred across donors. In an earlier analysis of 587 of the donors, high-throughput TCR beta sequencing was used to judge whether each TCR beta V gene segment behaved as functional or pseudogenic. Donor age, sex, ethnicity and CMV serostatus were compiled alongside the repertoire data. A later genetic analysis used genome-wide SNP genotypes for 398 of the 666 donors, treating that subset as a discovery cohort. Every discovery cohort repertoire had been produced on one sequencing platform. HLA typing covered class I and class II loci at four-digit resolution. Typing coverage differed by locus: A, B, C, DRB1 and DQB1 were typed in about 620-640 donors, DQA1 in approximately 520, DPA1 in some 570, and DPB1 in just under 490. Several DR-DQ haplotypes were handled as single units for association and clustering because linkage in the cohort was strong. Across 300 to 400 genotyped donors of the cohort, an average of 235,054 unique TCR beta nucleotide sequences per donor were sequenced, and 15% to 20% of those sequences were non-productive. Broad study findings and their caveats: Immune exposure information for the cohort was limited to CMV serostatus. A later analysis associated some 17,000 TCR beta sequences with specific HLA alleles at a false discovery rate of 0.05. Most TCR sequences were observed very rarely across donors, whereas some public TCRs were present in many individuals. According to a later analysis, most CMV-associated TCR beta chains appeared to be HLA-restricted, and the HLA associations seemed to be driven largely by CMV exposure. A further reported finding was that TCR beta sequences accurately predicted the HLA-A and HLA-B alleles for most subjects in the first cohort. According to a later analysis, parvovirus B19, influenza, CMV and Epstein-Barr virus appeared linked to several top co-occurrence clusters. In a later analysis, HLA-associated TCR beta chains showed more clonal expansion and lower generation probabilities than non-associated chains that were equally common. Linkage disequilibrium might explain the correlated functional status among segregating V segments, but an unknown experimental factor could not be excluded. The study gave a list of about 150 TCR beta chains associated with cytomegalovirus. In this cohort, only TCR beta chains were sequenced, and detectable features were limited by the absence of alpha or paired-chain data. A later genetic analysis associated a missense DCLRE1C variant with V-gene and J-gene trimming of TCR beta chains, and an independent cohort replicated the association. Three of the identified cytomegalovirus-associated TCR beta chains were confirmed in vitro to be specific for cytomegalovirus antigens. In an earlier analysis of a few hundred of the donors, most TCR beta V segments were observed in productive rearrangements about 90% or about 30% of the time, broadly matching IMGT annotations. Compared with the approximately 700-donor mean, donors in an Asian-associated ancestry cluster had fewer N-insertions in productive TCRs, according to a later genetic analysis. The earlier analysis of approximately 590 of the donors excluded over 15 rarely observed V segments, including chromosome 9 orphons, because counts were too low. The authors suggested that the approach could potentially be extended to other disease states and immunological phenotypes. A cluster of highly shared sequence variants was judged likely to represent a technical artifact of the sequencing pipeline. A later analysis found that TCR association rates varied across HLA loci, with DRB1 alleles showing the most associated TCRs and HLA-C alleles the fewest. When HLA alleles, especially DR and DQ, strongly co-occurred, attributing TCR associations to individual alleles was difficult. Cytomegalovirus status was reported to be diagnosed by the classifier with high specificity and sensitivity in both the original and validation cohorts. Roughly uniform sequencing depth across donors was assumed in presence/absence analyses, although this assumption may not hold. Some IMGT-functional V segments, including TRBV6-2 and TRBV6-3, could not be distinguished by the 87-base-pair reads and were therefore excluded. Because HLA typing was unavailable for some donors at each locus, only the typed subset was used in association tests.

Trimming removed 1 base from V and 10 bases from J; the gene matches leave 4 bases unexplained. Including cysteine and phenylalanine, the CDR3 has 13 amino acids. Only the CDR3 DNA is retained, 39 bases long and in frame from the first base. The germline V gene (reference sequence) supplies CDR1 LNHDA and CDR2 SQIVND. Remarks on this clone: Its antigen is still unknown. No much larger clonotype is one base removed from it; base qualities were not supplied.

In total, 600 or so healthy bone marrow donors made up the cohort. Cohort members were all nominally healthy when sampled, although unrecorded immune exposures were likely present. The donor tested CMV seropositive, placing the donor among the 289 seropositive members of the cohort. A peripheral blood sample was provided by each donor, and peripheral blood mononuclear cells were used for TCR beta sequencing. Genomic DNA extraction from the blood cell samples was performed with the Qiagen DNeasy Blood Extraction Kit. Libraries were constructed by the immunoSEQ multiplex PCR assay. A mixture of 60 forward primers for TCR Vbeta segments and 13 reverse primers for TCR Jbeta segments was used in the multiplex PCR. Amplification of the CDR3 region of rearranged TCR beta genes was performed with a multiplex PCR assay on genomic DNA. The amplified TCR beta libraries were sequenced on the Illumina HiSeq System as 87-base-pair reads. Under the source paper's analysis protocol: A later analysis counted some 80 million unique TCR beta chains across the 600 to 850 repertoires, and 9 million to 14 million of these chains were shared by at least two donors. Raw reads were error-corrected and collapsed into unique sequences with a nearest-neighbor algorithm that merged closely related sequences to remove PCR and sequencing errors. To assign V, D and J gene segments, CDR3 sequences were aligned to IMGT reference sequences. For a sequence to be retained, a match of at least six nucleotides was required to both a V gene segment and a J gene segment. Rearrangements were classified as productive when the CDR3 lacked stop codons and remained in frame with V and J, and all other rearrangements were classified as non-productive. Following IMGT convention, CDR3 was defined as the stretch from the second conserved V-encoded cysteine to the conserved J-encoded phenylalanine. The earlier analysis of about 620 of the donors excluded sequences that lacked an unambiguous match to a single V gene segment. In an earlier analysis of approximately 550 of the donors, V segments were called functional above 56.7% productive rearrangements and were called segregating when the between-donor standard deviation exceeded 5%. A statistical classification framework was developed to diagnose cytomegalovirus status using the catalog of TCR beta chain sequences. V and J gene assignment, in a later analysis, came from comparing TCR nucleotide sequences with IMGT/GENE-DB human TR gene sequences. A later analysis assigned CDR3 sequences and most-parsimonious VDJ recombination scenarios with the TCRdist pipeline. A later analysis defined each TCR beta chain by its CDR3 amino acid sequence plus V-gene family, and excluded reads lacking a unique V-gene family. In a later analysis, 500 to 650 highly shared, low-generation-probability nucleotide sequences were removed to address suspected cross-contamination and a sequencing artifact. A later analysis calculated a clonal expansion index for each public chain from normalized within-repertoire ranks of inferred template counts. Generation probabilities in a later analysis came from a VDJ recombination model fitted to out-of-frame rearrangements, and those results were checked against IGoR. In a later analysis, TCR-TCR, TCR-HLA and TCR-CMV co-occurrence was scored with hypergeometric tests, and a repertoire-size bias correction was applied to TCR pairs. To estimate false discovery rates, a later analysis permuted the HLA or CMV assignments 20 times. In a later analysis, co-occurring TCRs were grouped using DBSCAN, with TCRdist sequence similarity added in when clustering inside HLA-allele-positive subsets. For co-occurrence clustering, repertoires with fewer than 30,000 or more than 120,000 public chains were excluded, along with about five repertoires with anomalous nucleotide sharing. Not all clones reach the TCRdb copy of this immuneACCESS table, which keeps in-frame sequences only. Checked studies attribute under half of the gap to unresolved V genes and leave the rest unexplained. V and J calls and clone size are as listed in that table; D and trimming were resolved from the DNA. Within this sample are around 130,000 clones, with 77% of them counted one time only. The ten largest make up 5.8% of the sample.

The receptor chain draws on TRBV19 and TRBJ2-1; 7 middle bases align to TRBD2. Material for sequencing was PBMCs. The TCR sequence derives from a young man in good health and CMV-seropositive. The DNA reads as follows: TGTGCCAGTAGTATAGGAGGGAGGGGCGAGCAGTTCTTC. It specifies CASSIGGRGEQFF.